This TCR beta chain is drawn from a study of T cell responses to AZD1222 COVID-19 vaccine. Clones were sequenced by immunoSEQ multiplex PCR, and TCRdb holds only the in-frame ones, with some missing. Of roughly 120,000 clones listed, approximately 90% are singletons. Findings of the study overall: Baseline serostatus was positive in only a handful of AZD1222 recipients.

The CDR3 covers 11 residues. CDR1 is LGHDT, CDR2 YNNKEL, per germline (reference sequence). V was pared by 10 bases and J by 6 bases, with 10 bases between. About this clone: Its target is unknown.

The TCR was taken from an adult who received the AZD1222 COVID-19 vaccine. The input for sequencing was peripheral blood, taken 28 days after the second AZD1222 dose. The rearrangement joins TRBV3-1 (or the pseudogene TRBV3-2) to TRBJ2-1, with D tentatively TRBD1 or TRBD2 (5 bases each). This CDR3 is CATGQGNEQFF. The CDR3 region has the DNA TGTGCCACGGGGCAGGGCAATGAGCAGTTCTTC.